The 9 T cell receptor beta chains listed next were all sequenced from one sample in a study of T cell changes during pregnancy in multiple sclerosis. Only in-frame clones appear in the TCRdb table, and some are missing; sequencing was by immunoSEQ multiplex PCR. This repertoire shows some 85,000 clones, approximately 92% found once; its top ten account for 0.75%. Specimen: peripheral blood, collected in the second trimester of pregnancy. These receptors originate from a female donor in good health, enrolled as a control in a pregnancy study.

The CDR3 spells CASSPTGNLGYTF. The CDR3 bases are TGTGCCAGTTCCCCGACAGGGAATCTTGGCTACACCTTC. This chain connects TRBV5-4 to TRBJ1-2; 7 nucleotides agree with TRBD1. The CDR3 has 13 residues. Germline CDR1 reads SGHNT; CDR2 reads YYREEE (reference sequence). Losses at the gene ends were 8 bases for V and 7 bases for J; bases not matched to a gene: 11.

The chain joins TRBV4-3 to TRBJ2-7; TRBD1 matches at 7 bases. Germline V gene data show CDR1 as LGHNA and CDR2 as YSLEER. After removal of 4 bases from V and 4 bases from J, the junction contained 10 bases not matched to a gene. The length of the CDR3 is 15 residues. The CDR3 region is CASSPGTASRYEQYF. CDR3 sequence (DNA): TGCGCCAGCAGCCCGGGGACAGCTAGCAGGTACGAGCAGTACTTC.

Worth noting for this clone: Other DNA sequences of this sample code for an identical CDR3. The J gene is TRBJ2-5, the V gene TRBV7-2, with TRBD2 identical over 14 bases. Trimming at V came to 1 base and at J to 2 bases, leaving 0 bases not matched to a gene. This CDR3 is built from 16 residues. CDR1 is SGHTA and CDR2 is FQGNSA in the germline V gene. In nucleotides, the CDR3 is TGTGCCAGCAGCTTAGGACTAGCGGGGGGGCAAGAGACCCAGTACTTC. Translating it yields CASSLGLAGGQETQYF. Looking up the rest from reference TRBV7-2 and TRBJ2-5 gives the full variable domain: GAGVSQSPSNKVTEKGKDVELRCDPISGHTALYWYRQSLGQGLEFLIYFQGNSAPDKSGLPSDRFSAERTGGSVSTLTIQRTQQEDSAVYLCASSLGLAGGQETQYFGPGTRLLVL.

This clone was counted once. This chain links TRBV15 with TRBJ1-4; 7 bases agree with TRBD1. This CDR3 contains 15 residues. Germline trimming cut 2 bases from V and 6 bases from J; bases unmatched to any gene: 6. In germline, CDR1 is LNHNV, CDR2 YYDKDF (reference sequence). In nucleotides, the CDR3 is TGTGCCACCAGCAGATCGACAGGGACTCATGAAAAACTGTTTTTT. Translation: CATSRSTGTHEKLFF.

CDR3 bases: TGTGCCAGCAGCCCTCGGACAGGGATTACTTCACCCCTCCACTTT. Protein product: CASSPRTGITSPLHF. The chain uses TRBV9 and TRBJ1-6; 8 bases map to TRBD1. There are 15 residues in the CDR3. V lost 4 bases to trimming and J lost 9 bases; unmatched junction nucleotides: 9. Germline CDR1 reads SGDLS; CDR2 reads YYNGEE.

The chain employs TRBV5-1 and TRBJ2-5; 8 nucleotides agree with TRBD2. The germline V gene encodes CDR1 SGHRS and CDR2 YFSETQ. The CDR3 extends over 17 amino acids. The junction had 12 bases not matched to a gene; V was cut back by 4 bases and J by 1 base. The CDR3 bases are TGCGCCAGCAGCCTCGGGACTACTAGCGGACTCCAAGAGACCCAGTACTTC. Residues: CASSLGTTSGLQETQYF.

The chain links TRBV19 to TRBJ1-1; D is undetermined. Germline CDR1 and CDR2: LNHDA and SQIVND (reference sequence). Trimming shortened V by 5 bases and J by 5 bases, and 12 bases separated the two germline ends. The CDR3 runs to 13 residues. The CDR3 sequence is CASSRYSGTEAFF. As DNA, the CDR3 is TGTGCCAGTAGTCGATACTCCGGGACTGAAGCTTTCTTT.

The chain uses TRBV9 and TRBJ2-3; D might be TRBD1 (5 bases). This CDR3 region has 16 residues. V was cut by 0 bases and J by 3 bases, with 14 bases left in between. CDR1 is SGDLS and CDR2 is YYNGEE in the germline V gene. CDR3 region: CASSVDGRVKTDTQYF. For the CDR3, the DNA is TGTGCCAGCAGCGTAGACGGCAGGGTTAAGACAGATACGCAGTATTTT.

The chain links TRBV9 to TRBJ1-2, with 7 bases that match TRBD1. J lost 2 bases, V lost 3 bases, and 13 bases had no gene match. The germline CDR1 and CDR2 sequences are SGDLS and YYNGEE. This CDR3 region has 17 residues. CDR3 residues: CASSATGSPRPNYGYTF. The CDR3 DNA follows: TGTGCCAGCAGCGCGACAGGGTCTCCCAGGCCAAACTATGGCTACACCTTC.